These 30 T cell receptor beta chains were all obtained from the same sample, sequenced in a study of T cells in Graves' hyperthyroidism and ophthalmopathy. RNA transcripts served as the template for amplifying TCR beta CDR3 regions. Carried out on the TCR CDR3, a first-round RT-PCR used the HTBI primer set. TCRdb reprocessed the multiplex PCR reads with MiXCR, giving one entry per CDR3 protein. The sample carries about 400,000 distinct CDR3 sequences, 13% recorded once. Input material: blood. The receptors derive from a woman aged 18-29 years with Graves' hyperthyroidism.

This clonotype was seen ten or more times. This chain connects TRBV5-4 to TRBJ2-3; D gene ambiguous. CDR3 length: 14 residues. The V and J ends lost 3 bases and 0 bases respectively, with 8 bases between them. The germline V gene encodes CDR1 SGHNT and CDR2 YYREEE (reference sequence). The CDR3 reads CASSYLSSTDTQYF. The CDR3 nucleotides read TGTGCCAGCAGCTATCTGTCTAGCACAGATACGCAGTATTTT. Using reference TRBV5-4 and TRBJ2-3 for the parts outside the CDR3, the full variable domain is ETGVTQSPTHLIKTRGQQVTLRCSSQSGHNTVSWYQQALGQGPQFIFQYYREEENGRGNFPPRFSGLQFPNYSSELNVNALELDDSALYLCASSYLSSTDTQYFGPGTRLTVL.

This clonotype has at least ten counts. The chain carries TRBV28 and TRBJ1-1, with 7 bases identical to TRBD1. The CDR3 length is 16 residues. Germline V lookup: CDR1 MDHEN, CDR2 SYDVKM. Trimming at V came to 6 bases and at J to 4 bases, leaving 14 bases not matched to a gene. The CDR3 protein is CASSQRRQGLGTEAFF. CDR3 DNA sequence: TGTGCCAGCAGCCAAAGACGACAGGGTCTCGGCACTGAAGCTTTCTTT. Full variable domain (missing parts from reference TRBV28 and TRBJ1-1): DVKVTQSSRYLVKRTGEKVFLECVQDMDHENMFWYRQDPGLGLRLIYFSYDVKMKEKGDIPEGYSVSREKKERFSLILESASTNQTSMYLCASSQRRQGLGTEAFFGQGTRLTVV.

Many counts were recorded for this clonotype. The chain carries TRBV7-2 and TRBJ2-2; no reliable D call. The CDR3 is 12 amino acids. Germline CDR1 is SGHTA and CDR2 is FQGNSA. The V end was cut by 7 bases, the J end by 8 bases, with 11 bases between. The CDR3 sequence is CASKTLFGELFF. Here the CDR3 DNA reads TGTGCCAGCAAGACCTTGTTTGGGGAGCTGTTTTTT.

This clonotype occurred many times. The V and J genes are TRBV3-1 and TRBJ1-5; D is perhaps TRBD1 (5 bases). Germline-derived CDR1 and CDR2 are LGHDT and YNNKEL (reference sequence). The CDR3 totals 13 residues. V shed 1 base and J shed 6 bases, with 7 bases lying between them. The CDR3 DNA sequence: TGTGCCAGCAGCCAAGCGGGGGGTCAGCCCCAGCATTTT. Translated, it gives CASSQAGGQPQHF. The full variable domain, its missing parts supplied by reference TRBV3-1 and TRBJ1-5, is DTAVSQTPKYLVTQMGNDKSIKCEQNLGHDTMYWYKQDSKKFLKIMFSYNNKELIINETVPNRFSPKSPDKAHLNLHINSLELGDSAVYFCASSQAGGQPQHFGDGTRLSIL.

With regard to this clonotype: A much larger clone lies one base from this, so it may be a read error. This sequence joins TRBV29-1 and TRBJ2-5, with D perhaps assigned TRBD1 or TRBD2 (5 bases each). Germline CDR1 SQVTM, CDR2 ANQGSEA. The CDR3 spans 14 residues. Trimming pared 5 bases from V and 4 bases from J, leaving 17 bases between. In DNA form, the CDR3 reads TGCAGCGTTCCGGGAAGGGGTTCCCGAGAGACCCAGTACTTC. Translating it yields CSVPGRGSRETQYF.

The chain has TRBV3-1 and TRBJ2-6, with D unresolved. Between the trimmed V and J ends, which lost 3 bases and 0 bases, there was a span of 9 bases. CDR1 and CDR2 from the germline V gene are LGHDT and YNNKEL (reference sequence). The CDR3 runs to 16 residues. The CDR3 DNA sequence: TGTGCCAGCAGCCAGCCCCAGGACTCTGGGGCCAACGTCCTGACTTTC. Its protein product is CASSQPQDSGANVLTF.

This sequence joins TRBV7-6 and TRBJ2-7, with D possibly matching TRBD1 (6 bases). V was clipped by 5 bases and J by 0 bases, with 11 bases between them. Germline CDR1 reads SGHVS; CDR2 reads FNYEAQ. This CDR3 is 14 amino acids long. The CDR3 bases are TGTGCCAGCAGCACTGGGGGCCCCTCCTACGAGCAGTACTTC. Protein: CASSTGGPSYEQYF.

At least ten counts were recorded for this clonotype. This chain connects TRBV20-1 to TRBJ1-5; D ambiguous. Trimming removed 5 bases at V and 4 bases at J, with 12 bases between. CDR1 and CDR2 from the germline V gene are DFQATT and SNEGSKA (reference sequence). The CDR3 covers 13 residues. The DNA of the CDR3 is TGCAGTGCTTATTTAAACACTAATCAGCCCCAGCATTTT. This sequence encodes CSAYLNTNQPQHF.

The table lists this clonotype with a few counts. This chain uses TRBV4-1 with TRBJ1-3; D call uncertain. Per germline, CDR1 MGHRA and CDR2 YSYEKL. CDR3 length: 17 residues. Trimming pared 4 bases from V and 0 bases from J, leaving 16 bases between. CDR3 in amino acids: CASSPRDPSSSGNTIYF. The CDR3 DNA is TGCGCCAGCAGCCCACGAGACCCTTCCAGCTCTGGAAACACCATATATTTT.

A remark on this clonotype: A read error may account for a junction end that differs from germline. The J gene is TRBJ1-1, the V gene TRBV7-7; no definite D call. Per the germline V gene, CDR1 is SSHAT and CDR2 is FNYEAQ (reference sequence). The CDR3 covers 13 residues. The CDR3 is CASSLGEKTEASF. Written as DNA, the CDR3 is TGTGCTAGCAGCTTAGGAGAAAAGACTGAAGCTTCCTTT.

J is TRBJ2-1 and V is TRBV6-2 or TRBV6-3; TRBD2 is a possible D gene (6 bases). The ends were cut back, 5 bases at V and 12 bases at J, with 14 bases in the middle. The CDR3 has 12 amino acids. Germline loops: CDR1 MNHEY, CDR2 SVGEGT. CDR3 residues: CASSQGRGWQFF. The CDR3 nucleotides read TGTGCCAGCAGTCAGGGCCGGGGGTGGCAGTTCTTC.

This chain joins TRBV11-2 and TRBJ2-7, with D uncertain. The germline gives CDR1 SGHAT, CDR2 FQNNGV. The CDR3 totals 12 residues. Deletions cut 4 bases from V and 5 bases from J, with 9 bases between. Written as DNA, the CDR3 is TGTGCCAGCAGCTCCGGCCCCGACGAGCAGTACTTC. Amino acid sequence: CASSSGPDEQYF.

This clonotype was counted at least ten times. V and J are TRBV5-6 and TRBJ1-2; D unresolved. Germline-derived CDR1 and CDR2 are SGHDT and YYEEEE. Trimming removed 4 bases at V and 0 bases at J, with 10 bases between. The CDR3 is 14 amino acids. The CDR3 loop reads CASSAALANYGYTF. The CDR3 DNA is TGTGCCAGCAGCGCGGCACTAGCTAACTATGGCTACACCTTC.

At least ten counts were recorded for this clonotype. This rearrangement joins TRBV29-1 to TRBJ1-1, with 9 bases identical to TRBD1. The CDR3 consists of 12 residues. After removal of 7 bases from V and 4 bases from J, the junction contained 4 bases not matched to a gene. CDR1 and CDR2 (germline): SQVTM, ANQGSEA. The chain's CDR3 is CSAKTGGTEAFF. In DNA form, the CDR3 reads TGCAGCGCTAAGACAGGGGGCACTGAAGCTTTCTTT.

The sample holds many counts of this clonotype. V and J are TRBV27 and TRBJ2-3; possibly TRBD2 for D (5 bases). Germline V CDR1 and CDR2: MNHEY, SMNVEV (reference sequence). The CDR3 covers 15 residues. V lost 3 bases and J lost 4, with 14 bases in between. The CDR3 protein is CASSFLGRVADTQYF. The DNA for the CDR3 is TGTGCCAGCAGTTTTTTAGGGCGGGTGGCAGATACGCAGTATTTT.

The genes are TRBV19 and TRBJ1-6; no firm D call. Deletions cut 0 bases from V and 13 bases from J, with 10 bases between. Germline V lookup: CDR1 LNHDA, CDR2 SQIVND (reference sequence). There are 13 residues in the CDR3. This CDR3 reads CASSIDLPGPLHF. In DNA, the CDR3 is TGTGCCAGTAGTATAGATCTTCCGGGGCCCCTCCACTTT.

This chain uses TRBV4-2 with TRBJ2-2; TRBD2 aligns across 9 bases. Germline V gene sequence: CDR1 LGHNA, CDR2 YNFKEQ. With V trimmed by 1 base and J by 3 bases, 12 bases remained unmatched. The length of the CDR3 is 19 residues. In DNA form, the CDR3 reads TGTGCCAGCAGCCAAGGCGGAAGTAGCGGGAGTCTAGACACCGGGGAGCTGTTTTTT. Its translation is CASSQGGSSGSLDTGELFF.

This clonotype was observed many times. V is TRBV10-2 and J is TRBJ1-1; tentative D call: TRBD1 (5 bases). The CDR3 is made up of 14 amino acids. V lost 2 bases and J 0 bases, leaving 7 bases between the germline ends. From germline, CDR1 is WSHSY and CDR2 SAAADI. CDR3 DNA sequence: TGCGCCAGCAGTGAGCGGGGCATGAACACTGAAGCTTTCTTT. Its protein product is CASSERGMNTEAFF.

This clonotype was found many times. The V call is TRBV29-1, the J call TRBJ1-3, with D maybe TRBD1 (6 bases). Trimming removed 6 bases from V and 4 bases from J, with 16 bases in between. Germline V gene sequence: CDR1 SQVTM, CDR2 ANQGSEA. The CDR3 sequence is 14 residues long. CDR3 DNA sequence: TGCAGCGTGGGGGCAGGAGATTCCGGAAACACCATATATTTT. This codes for CSVGAGDSGNTIYF.

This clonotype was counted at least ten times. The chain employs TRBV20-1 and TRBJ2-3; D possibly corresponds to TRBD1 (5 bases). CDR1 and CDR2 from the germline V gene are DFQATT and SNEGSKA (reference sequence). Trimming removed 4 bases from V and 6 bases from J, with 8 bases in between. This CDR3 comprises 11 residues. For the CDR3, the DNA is TGCAGTGCTACGCAGGGTGATACGCAGTATTTT. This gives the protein CSATQGDTQYF.

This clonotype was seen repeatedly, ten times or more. The CDR3 sequence is CSACTGGSSYNSPLHF. Here the CDR3 DNA reads TGCAGTGCTTGCACCGGGGGCAGCTCCTATAATTCACCCCTCCACTTT. The rearrangement joins TRBV20-1 to TRBJ1-6; weak D call: TRBD1 (6 bases). The CDR3 is made up of 16 amino acids. Germline CDR1 DFQATT, CDR2 SNEGSKA (reference sequence). Trimming cost V 5 bases and J 0 bases, with 14 bases left between them.

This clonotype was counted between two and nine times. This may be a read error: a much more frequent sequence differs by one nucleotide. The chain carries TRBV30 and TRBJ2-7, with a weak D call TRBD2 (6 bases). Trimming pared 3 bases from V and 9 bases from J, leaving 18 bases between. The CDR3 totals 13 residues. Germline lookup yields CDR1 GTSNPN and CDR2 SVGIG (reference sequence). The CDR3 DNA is TGTGCCTGGAGACGAGCGGGTCTTTTCCGGCAGTACTTC. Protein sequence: CAWRRAGLFRQYF.

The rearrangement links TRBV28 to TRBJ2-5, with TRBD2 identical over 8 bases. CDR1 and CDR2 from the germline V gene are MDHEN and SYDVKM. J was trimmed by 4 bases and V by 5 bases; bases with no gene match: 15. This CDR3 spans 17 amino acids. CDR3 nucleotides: TGTGCCAGCAGTCCCGCTCCATGGGTAGCGGGGAGAGAGACCCAGTACTTC. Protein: CASSPAPWVAGRETQYF.

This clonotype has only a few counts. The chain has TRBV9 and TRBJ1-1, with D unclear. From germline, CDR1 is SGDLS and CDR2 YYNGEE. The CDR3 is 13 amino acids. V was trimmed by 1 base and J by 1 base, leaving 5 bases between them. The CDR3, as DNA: TGTGCCAGCAGCGTAAGGCAGAACACTGAAGCTTTCTTT. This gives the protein CASSVRQNTEAFF.

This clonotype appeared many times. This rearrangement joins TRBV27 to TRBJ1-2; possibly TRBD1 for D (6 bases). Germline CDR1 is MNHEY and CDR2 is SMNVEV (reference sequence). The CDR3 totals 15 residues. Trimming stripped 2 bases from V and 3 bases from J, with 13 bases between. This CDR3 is CASSLTGPGDYGYTF. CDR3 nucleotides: TGTGCCAGCAGTTTAACGGGCCCAGGGGACTATGGCTACACCTTC.

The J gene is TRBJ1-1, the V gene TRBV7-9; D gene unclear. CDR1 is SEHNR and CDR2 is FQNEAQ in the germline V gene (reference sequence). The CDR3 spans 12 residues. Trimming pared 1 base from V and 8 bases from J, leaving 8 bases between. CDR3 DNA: TGTGCCAGCAGCTTAGGTAGGGTCGAAGCTTTCTTT. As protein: CASSLGRVEAFF.

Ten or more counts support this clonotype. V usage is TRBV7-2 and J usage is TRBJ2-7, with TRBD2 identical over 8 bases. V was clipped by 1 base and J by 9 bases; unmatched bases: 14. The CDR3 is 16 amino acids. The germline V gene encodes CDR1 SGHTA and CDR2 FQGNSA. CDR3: CASSLDFREGRMRQYF. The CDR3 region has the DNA TGTGCCAGCAGCTTAGATTTCCGGGAGGGCCGGATGCGGCAGTACTTC.

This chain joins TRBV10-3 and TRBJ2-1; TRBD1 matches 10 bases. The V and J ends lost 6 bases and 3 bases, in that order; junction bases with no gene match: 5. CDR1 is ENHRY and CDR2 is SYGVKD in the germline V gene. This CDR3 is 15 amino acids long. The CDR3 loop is CAISGTGEYYNEQFF. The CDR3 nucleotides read TGTGCCATCAGCGGGACAGGGGAATACTACAATGAGCAGTTCTTC.

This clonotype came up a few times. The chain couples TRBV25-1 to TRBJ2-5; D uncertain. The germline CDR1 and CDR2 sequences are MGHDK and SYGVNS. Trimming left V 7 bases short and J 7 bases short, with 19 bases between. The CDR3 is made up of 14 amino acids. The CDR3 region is CASTATGPVGTQYF. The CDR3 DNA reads TGTGCCAGCACCGCAACCGGGCCCGTGGGGACCCAGTACTTC.

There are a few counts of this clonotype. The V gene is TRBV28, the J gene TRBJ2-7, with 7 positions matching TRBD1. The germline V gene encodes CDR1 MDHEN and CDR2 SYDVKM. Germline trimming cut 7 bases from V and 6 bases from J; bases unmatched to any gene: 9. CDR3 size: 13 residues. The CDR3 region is CASNPAGTAEQYF. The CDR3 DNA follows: TGTGCCAGCAACCCCGCCGGGACAGCCGAGCAGTACTTC.